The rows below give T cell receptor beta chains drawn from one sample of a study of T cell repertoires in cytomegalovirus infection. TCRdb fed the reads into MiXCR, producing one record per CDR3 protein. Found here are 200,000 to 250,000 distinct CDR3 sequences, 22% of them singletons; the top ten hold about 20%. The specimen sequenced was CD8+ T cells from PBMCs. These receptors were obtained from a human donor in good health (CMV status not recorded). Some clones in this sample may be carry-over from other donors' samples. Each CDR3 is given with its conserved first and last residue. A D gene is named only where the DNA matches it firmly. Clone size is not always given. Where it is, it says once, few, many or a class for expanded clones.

cdr3_nt: TGCAGTGCTAGAGACGGGGGACAGCCCCTGGAGCAGTACTTC; cdr3_aa: CSARDGGQPLEQYF; v_call: TRBV20-1; j_call: TRBJ2-7; clone_size: many; d_call: .
cdr3_nt: TGTGCCAGCAGCTACAGGGGAACTGAAGCTTTCTTT; cdr3_aa: CASSYRGTEAFF; v_call: TRBV7-9; j_call: TRBJ1-1; clone_size: many; d_call: TRBD1
cdr3_nt: TGTGCCAGCAGCGTAGACCCGGGGGGGCGAAATGAGCAGTTCTTC; cdr3_aa: CASSVDPGGRNEQFF; v_call: TRBV9; j_call: TRBJ2-1; clone_size: few; d_call: TRBD2
cdr3_nt: TGCAGCGTTGAAGACAAAATCCTGACAGGGATAGGTGAGCAGTTCTTC; cdr3_aa: CSVEDKILTGIGEQFF; v_call: TRBV29-1; j_call: TRBJ2-1; clone_size: many; d_call: TRBD1
cdr3_nt: TGTGCCAGCAGCTTCCTAGCGGGAAGCTCCTACAATGAGCAGTTCTTC; cdr3_aa: CASSFLAGSSYNEQFF; v_call: TRBV7-3; j_call: TRBJ2-1; clone_size: .; d_call: TRBD2
cdr3_nt: TGCGCCAGCAGCCAAAATACCCCAGGATACGAGCAGCACTTC; cdr3_aa: CASSQNTPGYEQHF; v_call: TRBV4-1; j_call: TRBJ2-7; clone_size: once; d_call: .
cdr3_nt: TGTGCCAGCAGTTTTATTATCGGGAGCACAACCCCAACTAATGAAAAACTGTTTTTT; cdr3_aa: CASSFIIGSTTPTNEKLFF; v_call: TRBV28; j_call: TRBJ1-4; clone_size: few; d_call: .
cdr3_nt: TGTGCCAGCAGCTCGGACAGGGTAGGCTCCTACGAGCAGTACTTC; cdr3_aa: CASSSDRVGSYEQYF; v_call: TRBV11-2; j_call: TRBJ2-7; clone_size: few; d_call: TRBD1
cdr3_nt: TGTGCCAGCGGAGACAGGGGGCGCATCTACGAGCAGTACTTC; cdr3_aa: CASGDRGRIYEQYF; v_call: TRBV2; j_call: TRBJ2-7; clone_size: few; d_call: TRBD1
cdr3_nt: TGTGCCAGCAGCACCCGGACAGGGGCTGGGGCCAACGTCCTGACTTTC; cdr3_aa: CASSTRTGAGANVLTF; v_call: TRBV7-6; j_call: TRBJ2-6; clone_size: many; d_call: TRBD1
cdr3_nt: TGTGCCAGCAGCGCCCGGGGACTAGCGGGGCACGAGCAGTACTTC; cdr3_aa: CASSARGLAGHEQYF; v_call: TRBV9; j_call: TRBJ2-7; clone_size: few; d_call: TRBD2
cdr3_nt: TGTGCCTGCGGGGCTTACAATGAGCAGTTCTTC; cdr3_aa: CACGAYNEQFF; v_call: TRBV19; j_call: TRBJ2-1; clone_size: few; d_call: .
cdr3_nt: TGTGCCAGCAGCTCGGCCTGGGGCACAGATACGCAGTATTTT; cdr3_aa: CASSSAWGTDTQYF; v_call: TRBV7-9; j_call: TRBJ2-3; clone_size: .; d_call: .
cdr3_nt: TGTGCCAGCAGCTTAGGGGCACATGAGCAGTTCTTC; cdr3_aa: CASSLGAHEQFF; v_call: TRBV7-8; j_call: TRBJ2-1; clone_size: many; d_call: .
cdr3_nt: TGCAGTGCTTACGACCTAGGGTTCGGGAACACTGAAGCTTTCTTT; cdr3_aa: CSAYDLGFGNTEAFF; v_call: TRBV20-1; j_call: TRBJ1-1; clone_size: few; d_call: .
cdr3_nt: TGTGCCAGCAGCAGAAGGATGGGCGTGGGTGAGCAGTTCTTC; cdr3_aa: CASSRRMGVGEQFF; v_call: TRBV7-3; j_call: TRBJ2-1; clone_size: few; d_call: .
cdr3_nt: TGTGCCAGCAGCTGGGACACGGGCTACGAGCAGTACTTC; cdr3_aa: CASSWDTGYEQYF; v_call: TRBV7-9; j_call: TRBJ2-7; clone_size: .; d_call: .
cdr3_nt: TGTGCCAGCAGTCCCGACACCATGAACACCGGGGAGCTGTTTTTT; cdr3_aa: CASSPDTMNTGELFF; v_call: TRBV6-5; j_call: TRBJ2-2; clone_size: few; d_call: .
cdr3_nt: TGTGCCAGCAGTGCAGTGACAGGGAGGACTGAAGCTTTCTTT; cdr3_aa: CASSAVTGRTEAFF; v_call: TRBV2; j_call: TRBJ1-1; clone_size: .; d_call: TRBD1
cdr3_nt: TGTGCCTTGGGAGGGACCTCCTACGAGCAGTACTTC; cdr3_aa: CALGGTSYEQYF; v_call: TRBV6-1; j_call: TRBJ2-7; clone_size: many; d_call: TRBD2
cdr3_nt: TGTGCCACCAGTGAGGGTCGGACAGGGGGCGAGGACACTGAAGCTTTCTTT; cdr3_aa: CATSEGRTGGEDTEAFF; v_call: TRBV24-1; j_call: TRBJ1-1; clone_size: .; d_call: TRBD1
cdr3_nt: TGTGCCAGCAGTACCATGTTCCAGCCCCAGCATTTT; cdr3_aa: CASSTMFQPQHF; v_call: TRBV27; j_call: TRBJ1-5; clone_size: few; d_call: .
cdr3_nt: TGTGCCAGCAGCCAAGATACCAGGGGTGGGAACGAGCAGTACTTC; cdr3_aa: CASSQDTRGGNEQYF; v_call: TRBV3-1; j_call: TRBJ2-7; clone_size: .; d_call: .
cdr3_nt: TGTGCCAGCACCCTTAGCCTGGGGGACACTGAAGCTTTCTTT; cdr3_aa: CASTLSLGDTEAFF; v_call: TRBV6-8; j_call: TRBJ1-1; clone_size: .; d_call: .
cdr3_nt: TGTGCCAGCTCGGGACAGGGACGGGAATACACCTTC; cdr3_aa: CASSGQGREYTF; v_call: TRBV27; j_call: TRBJ1-2; clone_size: few; d_call: TRBD1
cdr3_nt: TGTGCCAGCAGAACTTTTTTGGGGGAGTCACCCCTCCACTTT; cdr3_aa: CASRTFLGESPLHF; v_call: TRBV6-5; j_call: TRBJ1-6; clone_size: .; d_call: .
cdr3_nt: TGCAGTGCTGTCGGAGGGAAAGATGAAGCTTTCTTT; cdr3_aa: CSAVGGKDEAFF; v_call: TRBV20-1; j_call: TRBJ1-1; clone_size: .; d_call: .
cdr3_nt: TGCAGCGTTGATCCAGGGGGCATCTATGGCTACACCTTC; cdr3_aa: CSVDPGGIYGYTF; v_call: TRBV29-1; j_call: TRBJ1-2; clone_size: few; d_call: TRBD1
cdr3_nt: TGTGCCAGCAGCCACCCCCGACTAGCGGGGGGCGATGAGCAGTTCTTC; cdr3_aa: CASSHPRLAGGDEQFF; v_call: TRBV2; j_call: TRBJ2-1; clone_size: many; d_call: TRBD2
cdr3_nt: TGTGCCAGCAGCCACCAGGGCGCCGTCTACGAGCAGTACTTC; cdr3_aa: CASSHQGAVYEQYF; v_call: TRBV13; j_call: TRBJ2-7; clone_size: .; d_call: .
cdr3_nt: TGTGCCAGTAGTATCGGTGACAGGGGCTACAATGAGCAGTTCTTC; cdr3_aa: CASSIGDRGYNEQFF; v_call: TRBV19; j_call: TRBJ2-1; clone_size: few; d_call: TRBD1
cdr3_nt: TGCAGCGTTTCCGAAAGGGACAGCAGCACAGATACGCAGTATTTT; cdr3_aa: CSVSERDSSTDTQYF; v_call: TRBV29-1; j_call: TRBJ2-3; clone_size: .; d_call: TRBD1
cdr3_nt: TGTGCCAGCAGCGCAGAGGTGACAGGGGGCTGGGGAGCTGAAGCTTTCTTT; cdr3_aa: CASSAEVTGGWGAEAFF; v_call: TRBV11-2; j_call: TRBJ1-1; clone_size: many; d_call: TRBD1
cdr3_nt: TGTGCCAGCAGCTCAAGGCCAACTGAAGCTTTCTTT; cdr3_aa: CASSSRPTEAFF; v_call: TRBV5-5; j_call: TRBJ1-1; clone_size: .; d_call: .
cdr3_nt: TGTGCCAGCAGCCAACTGGGTATAACAGGGGCAACTAATGAAATACTGTTTTTT; cdr3_aa: CASSQLGITGATNEILFF; v_call: TRBV14; j_call: TRBJ1-4; clone_size: once; d_call: TRBD1
cdr3_nt: TGTGCCAGCAGCCCGGACTGGGGAAACACCATATATTTT; cdr3_aa: CASSPDWGNTIYF; v_call: TRBV6-1; j_call: TRBJ1-3; clone_size: .; d_call: .
cdr3_nt: TGTGCCAGCAGCTTAGGATCCCCGGGTTACTCCACCGGGGAGCTGTTTTTT; cdr3_aa: CASSLGSPGYSTGELFF; v_call: TRBV7-8; j_call: TRBJ2-2; clone_size: many; d_call: .
cdr3_nt: TGTGCCAGCAGCTTGGGAGACAGGACCCAGTACTTC; cdr3_aa: CASSLGDRTQYF; v_call: TRBV5-4; j_call: TRBJ2-5; clone_size: few; d_call: .
cdr3_nt: TGTGCCAGCAGCTCTCCCTTTACAGGGGGAGGCACCGGGGAGCTGTTTTTT; cdr3_aa: CASSSPFTGGGTGELFF; v_call: TRBV7-8; j_call: TRBJ2-2; clone_size: many; d_call: TRBD1
cdr3_nt: TGTGCCAGCAGTTTTACGTGGGTCGAGCAGTACTTC; cdr3_aa: CASSFTWVEQYF; v_call: TRBV28; j_call: TRBJ2-7; clone_size: .; d_call: .
cdr3_nt: TGCGCCAGCAGCCAAGATCTTTTAGCGGGGTACAATGAGCAGTTCTTC; cdr3_aa: CASSQDLLAGYNEQFF; v_call: TRBV4-1; j_call: TRBJ2-1; clone_size: few; d_call: TRBD2
cdr3_nt: TGTGCCAGCAGCTTAGACAGAGACACTGAAGCTTTCTTT; cdr3_aa: CASSLDRDTEAFF; v_call: TRBV7-2; j_call: TRBJ1-1; clone_size: many; d_call: .
cdr3_nt: TGTGCCAGCAGTTCAGGTACCGGGCTCCCGTACAATGAGCAGTTCTTC; cdr3_aa: CASSSGTGLPYNEQFF; v_call: TRBV6-5; j_call: TRBJ2-1; clone_size: few; d_call: .
cdr3_nt: TGTGCCAGCAGTCCGCTTCCGGGGGACACAGATACGCAGTATTTT; cdr3_aa: CASSPLPGDTDTQYF; v_call: TRBV28; j_call: TRBJ2-3; clone_size: few; d_call: .
cdr3_nt: TGCGCCAGCAGCCAAGAATCGAGGGGCACTGAAGCTTTCTTT; cdr3_aa: CASSQESRGTEAFF; v_call: TRBV4-1; j_call: TRBJ1-1; clone_size: .; d_call: .
cdr3_nt: TGCAGTGCTAGAGACACCTGGCGGACCGGGGAGCTGTTTTTT; cdr3_aa: CSARDTWRTGELFF; v_call: TRBV20-1; j_call: TRBJ2-2; clone_size: few; d_call: .
cdr3_nt: TGTGCCAGCACGACAACAGGGAACTACGAGCAGTACTTC; cdr3_aa: CASTTTGNYEQYF; v_call: TRBV6-1; j_call: TRBJ2-7; clone_size: few; d_call: .
cdr3_nt: TGTGCCAGTGGACCGGGACAGATCTACAATGAGCAGTTCTTC; cdr3_aa: CASGPGQIYNEQFF; v_call: TRBV19; j_call: TRBJ2-1; clone_size: .; d_call: TRBD1
cdr3_nt: TGCGCCAGCAGCCAAGAGGTTTCGGCGGACAATGAGCAGTTCTTC; cdr3_aa: CASSQEVSADNEQFF; v_call: TRBV4-1; j_call: TRBJ2-1; clone_size: few; d_call: .
cdr3_nt: TGCAGCGTCCTGACAGGCGGGGGGAACACTGAAGCTTTCTTT; cdr3_aa: CSVLTGGGNTEAFF; v_call: TRBV29-1; j_call: TRBJ1-1; clone_size: .; d_call: .
cdr3_nt: TGTGCCAGCAGCTCCTTACCGGGACAGGGTTTTTACGAGCAGTACTTC; cdr3_aa: CASSSLPGQGFYEQYF; v_call: TRBV7-2; j_call: TRBJ2-7; clone_size: many; d_call: TRBD1
cdr3_nt: TGTGCCAGCAGTGAATGGGGGATGTCACAAGATACGCAGTATTTT; cdr3_aa: CASSEWGMSQDTQYF; v_call: TRBV25-1; j_call: TRBJ2-3; clone_size: few; d_call: .
cdr3_nt: TGCGCCAGCAGCATAGGACTAGCCGGGGAGACCCAGTACTTC; cdr3_aa: CASSIGLAGETQYF; v_call: TRBV5-1; j_call: TRBJ2-5; clone_size: many; d_call: TRBD2